This T cell receptor beta chain was sequenced during a study of blood T cells in healthy people across ages. Study-wide results and limits: Percentage of naive T cells showed a strong correlation with TCR beta diversity. Diversity was estimated from one million T cells, and these estimates were considered underestimates.

Using a J-beta primer mix together with a sample-barcoded 5' primer, a second PCR was run for about 6 to 12 cycles. Carrying 12 random nucleotides, a template-switch adaptor labeled each individual cDNA molecule. TCRdb recomputed calls from the 5' RACE reads with MiXCR, one row per CDR3 protein. The data contain about 1,400,000 distinct CDR3 sequences, 42% of them seen just once; the ten biggest clones take up 7% to 9.5%. The germline gives CDR1 MDHEN, CDR2 SYDVKM. This CDR3 contains 16 residues. V trimming: 6 bases; J trimming: 11 bases; junction bases outside the gene matches: 17. For this clonotype: What it binds is unknown.

This chain links TRBV28 with TRBJ2-2; 8 bases are a match to TRBD1. This TCR came from a woman aged 18-29 years in good health. The specimen was blood. CDR3 loop: CASSPPDRAVDDELFF. The CDR3 DNA is TGTGCCAGCAGCCCTCCGGACAGGGCCGTGGATGATGAGCTGTTTTTT. The entire variable domain, with the rest obtained from reference TRBV28 and TRBJ2-2, is as follows: DVKVTQSSRYLVKRTGEKVFLECVQDMDHENMFWYRQDPGLGLRLIYFSYDVKMKEKGDIPEGYSVSREKKERFSLILESASTNQTSMYLCASSPPDRAVDDELFFGEGSRLTVL.